A single sample is the source of the 10 T cell receptor beta chains below, sequenced in a study of blood T cells in healthy people across ages. Next came a second PCR, run for about 6 to 12 cycles, which used a sample-barcoded 5' primer along with a J-beta primer mix. From the 5' RACE reads, TCRdb called clonotypes with MiXCR, one entry per CDR3 protein. There are 750,000 to 950,000 distinct CDR3 sequences in the sample; about 53% occur only once, and under 50% lies in the top ten. Sequencing input: blood. All receptors derive from an older man in good health.

This clonotype was counted only a few times. The chain uses TRBV6-6 and TRBJ2-3, with D perhaps being TRBD1 or TRBD2 (6 bases each). Germline assignment: CDR1 MNHNY and CDR2 SVGAGI (reference sequence). The V gene lost 9 bases and the J gene lost 14 bases, with 18 bases spanning the gap. The CDR3 contains 11 residues. DNA for the CDR3: TGTGCCAGTCACGGGGGCGGATACGCGTATTTT. Encoded protein: CASHGGGYAYF.

V usage is TRBV11-2 and J usage is TRBJ2-1; D may be TRBD1 or TRBD2 (6 bases each). This CDR3 spans 18 amino acids. The germline gives CDR1 SGHAT, CDR2 FQNNGV. V gave up 1 base and J gave up 1 base, with 17 bases separating them. The CDR3 DNA sequence: TGTGCCAGCAGCTTAGCTGGTGGGCGGAGGGGGTCCTACAATGAGCAGTTCTTC. It is translated as CASSLAGGRRGSYNEQFF.

The chain recombines TRBV5-1 with TRBJ2-1; 7 positions match TRBD2. Per germline, CDR1 SGHRS and CDR2 YFSETQ. This CDR3 region has 14 residues. V lost 10 bases to trimming and J lost 2 bases; unmatched junction nucleotides: 9. CDR3 sequence: CARGLAETYNEQFF. CDR3 DNA sequence: TGCGCCCGCGGGCTAGCGGAAACCTACAATGAGCAGTTCTTC.

This clonotype was seen only a few times. J is TRBJ2-7 and V is TRBV3-1, with D tentatively TRBD1 (6 bases). V gave up 0 bases and J gave up 11 bases, with 11 bases separating them. CDR3 length equals 12 residues. Germline V gives CDR1 LGHDT, CDR2 YNNKEL (reference sequence). The CDR3 loop is CASSQDQGLKYF. The DNA for the CDR3 is TGTGCCAGCAGCCAAGATCAGGGGTTGAAGTACTTC.

The chain carries TRBV6-6 and TRBJ1-4; D perhaps matches TRBD1 (5 bases). The length of the CDR3 is 14 residues. V gave up 7 bases and J gave up 2 bases, with 11 bases separating them. Germline V CDR1 and CDR2: MNHNY, SVGAGI (reference sequence). CDR3 region: CASTGTATNEKLFF. As DNA, the CDR3 is TGTGCCAGCACCGGGACCGCCACTAATGAAAAACTGTTTTTT.

CDR3 protein: CASQGGLNTDTQYF. CDR3 DNA: TGTGCCAGCCAAGGAGGTCTCAACACAGATACGCAGTATTTT. V gene TRBV21-1 combines with J gene TRBJ2-3; TRBD2, the D gene given by the table, was not confirmed from the DNA. TRBV21-1 is deemed a pseudogene. The CDR3 runs 14 residues.

This clonotype was picked up a small number of times. This chain joins TRBV5-1 and TRBJ1-1, with D unresolved. The V gene's germline CDR1 is SGHRS and CDR2 YFSETQ. Trimming pared 0 bases from V and 0 bases from J, leaving 6 bases between. This CDR3 has 14 amino acids. The DNA of the CDR3 is TGCGCCAGCAGCTTGGATGTGATGAACACTGAAGCTTTCTTT. The encoded protein is CASSLDVMNTEAFF.

This chain uses TRBV6-5 with TRBJ2-4, with TRBD1 matching 10 bases. J gave up 5 bases and V 5 bases, and 3 bases lay outside the gene matches. Germline CDR1 MNHEY, CDR2 SVGAGI. The CDR3 contains 14 residues. The CDR3 nucleotides read TGTGCCAGCAGTCGTGGGACAGGGGAAAACATTCAGTACTTC. Its translation is CASSRGTGENIQYF.

This clonotype was observed once. A much larger clone differs from this one at a single base, so this may be a read error. The chain employs TRBV25-1 and TRBJ1-2, with TRBD1 matching 7 bases. CDR3 length: 12 residues. The V segment lost 4 bases and the J segment 6 bases; nucleotides outside the gene matches: 2. Germline V gives CDR1 MGHDK, CDR2 SYGVNS. The CDR3 region is CASSGQGHGYTF. As DNA, the CDR3 is TGTGCCAGCAGTGGACAGGGTCATGGCTACACCTTC.

The gene calls are TRBV6-2 or TRBV6-3 and TRBJ2-1, with 12 nucleotides matching TRBD2. Germline values: CDR1 MNHEY, CDR2 SVGEGT. The CDR3 covers 19 residues. V dropped 5 bases and J dropped 0; count of bases not matched to a gene: 11. CDR3 sequence: CASSHSRTSGESSYNEQFF. The CDR3 bases are TGTGCCAGCAGTCATTCACGGACTAGCGGGGAAAGCTCCTACAATGAGCAGTTCTTC.